The clone carrying this T cell receptor (beta chain) was detected a few times. Its antigen remains unidentified. These data are taken from a study of T cells after yellow fever vaccination. Study-wide points: By day 5 rather than day 15, the secondary response had peaked, though it was weaker. Reappearance after the booster was observed for most primary-vaccination clones (more than 95% CD4, just over 85% CD8). The CD4 and CD8 compartments had a small share of their clonotypes in common.

Template-switching 5'RACE yielded the TCR cDNA; a universal primer site and UMIs were added in the process. TCRdb redid the calling of the 5' RACE reads with MiXCR, one entry per CDR3 protein. The sample carries 450,000 to 550,000 distinct CDR3 sequences, around a fifth recorded once. V shed 4 bases and J shed 5 bases, with 16 bases lying between them. Germline assignment: CDR1 SEHNR and CDR2 FQNEAQ (reference sequence). The CDR3 consists of 15 residues. The source was PBMCs, collected roughly 20 days after the first yellow fever vaccination. V gene TRBV7-9 combines with J gene TRBJ2-3; D may correspond to TRBD1 or TRBD2 (5 bases each). This clonotype was obtained from a man aged 18-30 years who received the YFV17D yellow fever vaccine. The CDR3 sequence: CASSSPRDEGDTQYF. Written as DNA, the CDR3 is TGTGCCAGCAGCTCGCCGAGGGACGAGGGAGATACGCAGTATTTT. The full variable domain, its missing parts supplied by reference TRBV7-9 and TRBJ2-3, is DTGVSQNPRHKITKRGQNVTFRCDPISEHNRLYWYRQTLGQGPEFLTYFQNEAQLEKSRLLSDRFSAERPKGSFSTLEIQRTEQGDSAMYLCASSSPRDEGDTQYFGPGTRLTVL.